The 4 T cell receptor beta chains below all came from one sample that was sequenced in a study of cytomegalovirus exposure and HLA in healthy donors. It was with 60 Vbeta and 13 Jbeta primers that the PCR ran. Measured with immunoSEQ multiplex PCR; TCRdb has only the in-frame clones, and not every one. Among about 140,000 clones, 80% were seen once, and the ten largest hold 2.4%. Sample: PBMCs. The receptors stem from a man aged 45-65 years in good health and CMV-seronegative.

This clone was recorded only once. The V gene is TRBV9, the J gene TRBJ2-3; TRBD2 is a possible D gene (6 bases). Germline lookup yields CDR1 SGDLS and CDR2 YYNGEE. Between the trimmed V and J ends, which lost 0 bases and 1 base, there was a span of 9 bases. The CDR3 contains 15 residues. CDR3 sequence (DNA): TGTGCCAGCAGCGTAGTGCAGCGGGGCACAGATACGCAGTATTTT. It translates to CASSVVQRGTDTQYF.

This chain's CDR3 is CASSPGQGSSGYGYTF. The CDR3 DNA reads as TGTGCCAGCAGCCCGGGACAGGGGAGCTCTGGCTATGGCTACACCTTC. This chain links TRBV14 with TRBJ1-2; 10 positions agree with TRBD1. The CDR3 is 16 residues long. J gave up 4 bases and V 4 bases, and 9 bases lay outside the gene matches. CDR1 is SGHDN and CDR2 is FVKESK in the germline V gene.

The chain joins TRBV6-6 to TRBJ1-5; 8 bases line up with TRBD1. CDR1 and CDR2 from the germline V gene are MNHNY and SVGAGI (reference sequence). CDR3 size: 15 residues. Trimming removed 7 bases from V and 3 bases from J; junction bases left unmatched: 8. The CDR3 protein is CASTKQGEFNQPQHF. CDR3 coding DNA: TGTGCCAGCACCAAACAGGGGGAGTTCAATCAGCCCCAGCATTTT.

The gene calls are TRBV28 and TRBJ2-1, with 7 bases identical to TRBD1. This CDR3 has 15 amino acids. Germline V gives CDR1 MDHEN, CDR2 SYDVKM. Trimming cost V 4 bases and J 5 bases; bases outside gene matches: 8. CDR3 DNA sequence: TGTGCCAGCAGTTCAAGGGGGCGCAAGGACAATGAGCAGTTCTTC. It codes for CASSSRGRKDNEQFF.